These T cell receptor beta chains were read from a single sample in a study of Graves' ophthalmopathy and Graves' hyperthyroidism. Each CDR3 protein is one row after TCRdb ran MiXCR on the multiplex PCR reads. The profile shows around 400,000 distinct CDR3 sequences, 20% to 25% of them singletons. Material: peripheral blood. These receptors all come from a woman between 18 and 29 years old with stable Graves' hyperthyroidism. The CDR3 runs from the conserved cysteine through the conserved F or W. Each record gives: V gene, clone size, D gene, J gene, CDR3 DNA, CDR3 protein. The D gene is left open where the match is weak. Clone size is shown for a subset of rows, as once, few, many or a class of expanded clone.

TRBV6-2/TRBV6-3	.	TRBD2	TRBJ2-5	TGTGCCAGCAGTACGGCGACTCTAGCGGGCGGCGAGACCCAGTACTTC	CASSTATLAGGETQYF
TRBV4-1	many	.	TRBJ2-2	TGCGCCAGCAGCCACGCCTACACCGGGGAGCTGTTTTTT	CASSHAYTGELFF
TRBV30	few	.	TRBJ1-1	TGTGCCTGGATAGCGGGCAACACTGAAGCTTTCTTT	CAWIAGNTEAFF
TRBV6-1	.	TRBD1	TRBJ1-5	TGTGCCAGCAGTGCCCGGGGACAGGGATACAATCAGCCCCAGCATTTT	CASSARGQGYNQPQHF
TRBV15	many	.	TRBJ2-7	TGTGCCACCAGCAGAACGTCAGCGGGTGAAGTCTACGAGCAGTACTTC	CATSRTSAGEVYEQYF
TRBV29-1	many	.	TRBJ2-7	TGCAGCGTTGAAAAGAGTTCTACGAAGCAGTACTTC	CSVEKSSTKQYF
TRBV7-2	many	TRBD1	TRBJ1-2	TGTGCCAGCAGCTTAGCGCGTGGGACAGGGGGGCTGAGTGGCTACACCTTC	CASSLARGTGGLSGYTF
TRBV5-1	few	TRBD2	TRBJ2-5	TGCGCCAGCAGCTTGACTGCGGGAGAGCAGACCCAGTACTTC	CASSLTAGEQTQYF
TRBV6-1	.	TRBD1	TRBJ1-2	TGTGCCAGCAGGAAAATGGACAGGGGTCTAAGGGGCTACACCTTC	CASRKMDRGLRGYTF
TRBV7-9	many	.	TRBJ1-1	TGTGCCAGCAGCGAGCGACAGAGCCTGAACACTGAAGCTTTCTTT	CASSERQSLNTEAFF
TRBV12-3/TRBV12-4	many	.	TRBJ2-7	TGTGCCAGCAGTTTAGCGAGGGACGGAGCAGAGCAGTACTTC	CASSLARDGAEQYF
TRBV28	.	TRBD2	TRBJ2-6	TGTGCCAGCAGTTCAGGGACTAGCGGGGCTACCTACGAGGAGTACTTC	CASSSGTSGATYEEYF
TRBV5-6	many	.	TRBJ1-1	TGTGCCAGCAGCTTGGTAACAAAGACTGAAGCTTTCTTT	CASSLVTKTEAFF
TRBV28	many	TRBD2	TRBJ2-2	TGTGCCTGTGTGAAAGCGGGAGACTCGGACACCGGGGAGCTGTTTTTT	CACVKAGDSDTGELFF
TRBV20-1	many	.	TRBJ1-1	TGCAGTGCTAGACCCCCCGGACTGAACACTGAAGCTTTCTTT	CSARPPGLNTEAFF
TRBV7-9	many	.	TRBJ2-5	TGTGCCAGCAGGGAGACAGGTCACCAAGAGACCCAGTACTTC	CASRETGHQETQYF
TRBV6-4	many	TRBD2	TRBJ2-7	TGTGCCAGCAGGACGAAACTAGCGGGAGAGAGAGAGTACGAGCAGTACTTC	CASRTKLAGEREYEQYF
TRBV4-1	many	.	TRBJ2-7	TGCGCCAGCAGCTGGCAGGGGACAAGTTACGAGCAGTACTTC	CASSWQGTSYEQYF
TRBV2	many	.	TRBJ1-2	TGTGCCAGCAGTGGACCTACGGGACACCCTAACTATGGCTACACCTTC	CASSGPTGHPNYGYTF
TRBV7-2	many	.	TRBJ2-2	TGTGCCAGCAGCCGTATCGGGGAGCTGTTTTTT	CASSRIGELFF
TRBV12-3/TRBV12-4	.	.	TRBJ1-2	TGTGCCAGCAGTTTGGAGGGCCTTTACTATGGCTACACCTTC	CASSLEGLYYGYTF
TRBV5-1	many	.	TRBJ1-1	TGCGCCAGACCAAACCAGGGCACTGAAGCTTTCTTT	CARPNQGTEAFF
TRBV6-1	few	.	TRBJ1-5	TGTGCCAGCTCCCTAAATGTGTTCGGTCAGCCCCAGCATTTT	CASSLNVFGQPQHF
TRBV4-1	.	TRBD2	TRBJ2-7	TGCGCCAGCAGCCAAGAAGGACTAGCGACGGGCGAGCAGTACTTC	CASSQEGLATGEQYF
TRBV3-1	.	TRBD2	TRBJ2-7	TGTGCCAGCAGCCAACTGACTAATAGCGGGAGGGCTTACGAGCAGTACTTC	CASSQLTNSGRAYEQYF
TRBV19	.	.	TRBJ1-5	TGTGCCAGTACGAACCTCGGGACGTATAGCAATCAGCCCCAGCATTTT	CASTNLGTYSNQPQHF
TRBV4-1	many	TRBD1	TRBJ1-6	TGCGCCAGCAGCCCCGGGACAGGAGTGGCTACCCTCCACTTT	CASSPGTGVATLHF
TRBV5-1	many	.	TRBJ1-1	TGCGCCAGCAGCTTCCGGGGTACGGACACTGAAGCTTTCTTT	CASSFRGTDTEAFF